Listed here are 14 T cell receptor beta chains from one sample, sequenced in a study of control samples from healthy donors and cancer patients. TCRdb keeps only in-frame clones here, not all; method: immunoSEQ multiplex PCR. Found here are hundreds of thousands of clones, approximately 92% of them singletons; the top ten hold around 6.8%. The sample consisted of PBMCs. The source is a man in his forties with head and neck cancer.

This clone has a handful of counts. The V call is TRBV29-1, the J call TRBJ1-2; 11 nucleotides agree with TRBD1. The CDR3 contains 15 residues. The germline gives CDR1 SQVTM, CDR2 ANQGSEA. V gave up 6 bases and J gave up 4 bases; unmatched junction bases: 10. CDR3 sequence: CSVQWTGGDPYGYTF. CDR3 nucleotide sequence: TGCAGCGTACAGTGGACAGGGGGCGATCCCTATGGCTACACCTTC. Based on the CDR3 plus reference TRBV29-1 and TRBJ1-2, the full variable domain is SAVISQKPSRDICQRGTSLTIQCQVDSQVTMMFWYRQQPGQSLTLIATANQGSEATYESGFVIDKFPISRPNLTFSTLTVSNMSPEDSSIYLCSVQWTGGDPYGYTFGSGTRLTVV.

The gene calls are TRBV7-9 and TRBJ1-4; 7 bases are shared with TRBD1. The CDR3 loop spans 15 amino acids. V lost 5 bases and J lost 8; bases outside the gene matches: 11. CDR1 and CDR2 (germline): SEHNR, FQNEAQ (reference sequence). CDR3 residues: CASSAQGGLGEKLFF. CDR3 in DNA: TGTGCCAGCAGCGCGCAGGGGGGCTTAGGGGAAAAACTGTTTTTT.

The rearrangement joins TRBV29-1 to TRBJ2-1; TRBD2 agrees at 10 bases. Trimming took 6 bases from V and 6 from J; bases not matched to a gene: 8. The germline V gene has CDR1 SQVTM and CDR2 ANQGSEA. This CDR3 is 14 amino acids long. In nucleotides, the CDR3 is TGCAGCGTCCGAGGACTAGCGGAGTCCAATGAGCAGTTCTTC. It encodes CSVRGLAESNEQFF.

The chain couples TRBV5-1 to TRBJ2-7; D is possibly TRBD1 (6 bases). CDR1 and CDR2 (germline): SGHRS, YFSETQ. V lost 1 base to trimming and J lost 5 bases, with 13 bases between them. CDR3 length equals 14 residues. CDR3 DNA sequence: TGCGCCAGCAGCTTGTCTGGGGCAGGGGACGAGCAGTACTTC. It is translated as CASSLSGAGDEQYF.

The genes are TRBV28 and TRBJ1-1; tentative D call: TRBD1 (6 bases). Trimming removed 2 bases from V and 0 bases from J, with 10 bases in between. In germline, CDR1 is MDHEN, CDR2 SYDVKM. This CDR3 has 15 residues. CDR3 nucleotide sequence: TGTGCCAGCAGTTTAACGGGGGCGGTGAACACTGAAGCTTTCTTT. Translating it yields CASSLTGAVNTEAFF.

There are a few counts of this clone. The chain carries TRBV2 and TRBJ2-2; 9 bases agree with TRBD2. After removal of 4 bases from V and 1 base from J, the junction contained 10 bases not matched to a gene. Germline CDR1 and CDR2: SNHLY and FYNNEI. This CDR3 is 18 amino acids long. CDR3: CASSASGTSTRNTGELFF. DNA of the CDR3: TGTGCCAGCAGTGCCTCCGGGACTAGCACTCGGAACACCGGGGAGCTGTTTTTT.

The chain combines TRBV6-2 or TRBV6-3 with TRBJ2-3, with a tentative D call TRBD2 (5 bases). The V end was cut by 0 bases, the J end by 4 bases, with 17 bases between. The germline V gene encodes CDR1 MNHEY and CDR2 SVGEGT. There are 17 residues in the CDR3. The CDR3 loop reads CASSYSMWEKASDTQYF. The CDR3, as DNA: TGTGCCAGCAGTTACTCGATGTGGGAGAAGGCATCAGATACGCAGTATTTT.

The CDR3: CASRCKPGAWGTGHGGYTF. DNA for the CDR3: TGCGCCAGCAGATGTAAGCCCGGAGCTTGGGGGACAGGGCACGGGGGCTACACCTTC. The rearrangement links TRBV5-1 to TRBJ1-2; 9 bases are a match to TRBD1. The germline gives CDR1 SGHRS, CDR2 YFSETQ. CDR3 length: 19 amino acids. Trimming at V came to 5 bases and at J to 8 bases, leaving 25 bases not matched to a gene.

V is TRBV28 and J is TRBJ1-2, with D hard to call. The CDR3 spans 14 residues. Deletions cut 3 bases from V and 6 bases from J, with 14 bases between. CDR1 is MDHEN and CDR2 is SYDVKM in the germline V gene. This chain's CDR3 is CASSFGVGSDGYTF. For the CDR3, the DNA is TGTGCCAGCAGTTTTGGGGTGGGGTCGGATGGCTACACCTTC.

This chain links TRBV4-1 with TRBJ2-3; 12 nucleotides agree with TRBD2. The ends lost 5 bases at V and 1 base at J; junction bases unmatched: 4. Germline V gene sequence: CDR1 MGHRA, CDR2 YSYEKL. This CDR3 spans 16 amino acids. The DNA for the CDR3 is TGCGCCAGCAGCTCTCGGACTAGCGGGGGCACAGATACGCAGTATTTT. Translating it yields CASSSRTSGGTDTQYF.

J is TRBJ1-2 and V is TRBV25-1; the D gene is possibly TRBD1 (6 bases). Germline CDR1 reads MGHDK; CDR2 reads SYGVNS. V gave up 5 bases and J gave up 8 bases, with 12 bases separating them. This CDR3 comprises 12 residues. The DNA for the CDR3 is TGTGCCAGCAGTTACAGGGCTAACGGCTACACCTTC. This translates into CASSYRANGYTF.

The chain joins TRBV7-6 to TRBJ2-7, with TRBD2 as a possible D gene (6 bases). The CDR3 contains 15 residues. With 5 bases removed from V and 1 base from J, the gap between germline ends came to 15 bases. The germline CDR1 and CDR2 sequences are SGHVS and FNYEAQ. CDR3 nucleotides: TGTGCCAGCAGCCCCAAAGCGGGCCTTTCCTACGAGCAGTACTTC. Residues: CASSPKAGLSYEQYF.

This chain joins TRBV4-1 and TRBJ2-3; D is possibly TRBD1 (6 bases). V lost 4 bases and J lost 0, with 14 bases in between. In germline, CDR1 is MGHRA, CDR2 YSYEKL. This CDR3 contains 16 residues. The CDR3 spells CASSLTGTLSTDTQYF. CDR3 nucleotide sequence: TGCGCCAGCAGCCTAACCGGGACACTCAGCACAGATACGCAGTATTTT.

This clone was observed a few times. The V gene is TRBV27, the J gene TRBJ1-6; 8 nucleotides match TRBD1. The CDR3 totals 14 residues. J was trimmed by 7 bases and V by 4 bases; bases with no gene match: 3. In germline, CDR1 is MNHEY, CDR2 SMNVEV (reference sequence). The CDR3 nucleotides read TGTGCCAGCAGTTGGACAGGGCGGAATTCACCCCTCCACTTT. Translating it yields CASSWTGRNSPLHF.